The 30 T cell receptor beta chains below all came from one sample that was sequenced in a study of T cell responses to AZD1222 COVID-19 vaccine. Libraries were prepared by immunoSEQ multiplex PCR; TCRdb keeps only in-frame clonotypes and omits some of them. The sample has over 150,000 clones; roughly nine tenths are singletons. The sequencing here drew on peripheral blood, taken on day 0 of AZD1222 vaccination. These receptor sequences come from an adult in good health.

The chain has TRBV20-1 and TRBJ1-1; no clear D gene. This CDR3 region has 13 residues. V was pared by 3 bases and J by 5 bases, with 13 bases between. CDR1 DFQATT and CDR2 SNEGSKA come from the germline V gene (reference sequence). The CDR3, as DNA: TGCAGTGCTAGTTCGTCTCGGTCGACTGAAGCTTTCTTT. Encoded protein: CSASSSRSTEAFF.

This chain connects TRBV28 to TRBJ1-5; maybe TRBD1 (5 bases). The CDR3 sequence is 14 residues long. Germline V CDR1 and CDR2: MDHEN, SYDVKM. Between the trimmed V and J ends, which lost 7 bases and 4 bases, there was a span of 14 bases. In DNA, the CDR3 is TGTGCCAGCAAAACAGGCGGAGATAATCAGCCCCAGCATTTT. As protein: CASKTGGDNQPQHF.

This clone is a singleton in its sample. The chain is built from TRBV6-5 and TRBJ1-6; D gene unclear. The CDR3 covers 13 residues. Germline CDR1 reads MNHEY; CDR2 reads SVGAGI. Deletions cut 2 bases from V and 8 bases from J, with 7 bases between. CDR3 in amino acids: CASSYRGDSPLHF. The CDR3 region has the DNA TGTGCCAGCAGTTACCGGGGAGATTCACCCCTCCACTTT.

This clone occurred a few times. This chain uses TRBV7-2 with TRBJ2-1; D unclear. Per germline, CDR1 SGHTA and CDR2 FQGNSA. The CDR3 extends over 14 amino acids. With 1 base removed from V and 7 bases from J, the gap between germline ends came to 11 bases. In DNA form, the CDR3 reads TGTGCCAGCAGCTTAGTCGGCGGCCCAAATGAGCAGTTCTTC. Translation: CASSLVGGPNEQFF.

The CDR3 nucleotides are TGCGCCAGCAGCGGGGCGGGAACCTACAATGAGCAGTTCTTC. Translating gives CASSGAGTYNEQFF. The J gene is TRBJ2-1, the V gene TRBV5-1, with a tentative D call TRBD2 (6 bases). V lost 4 bases to trimming and J lost 2 bases, with 10 bases between them. The CDR3 is made up of 14 amino acids. Looked up from germline, CDR1 is SGHRS and CDR2 is YFSETQ.

The chain uses TRBV6-5 and TRBJ1-5; a weak D match, TRBD1 (6 bases). CDR3 length: 15 residues. Germline CDR1 and CDR2: MNHEY and SVGAGI. Trimming pared 6 bases from V and 4 bases from J, leaving 16 bases between. CDR3 sequence reads: CASRPRDTRNQPQHF. The CDR3 bases are TGTGCCAGCAGACCCCGGGACACCCGAAATCAGCCCCAGCATTTT.

The rearrangement joins TRBV30 to TRBJ2-7; 8 nucleotides agree with TRBD2. Germline V gene data show CDR1 as GTSNPN and CDR2 as SVGIG (reference sequence). CDR3 length equals 13 residues. With 0 bases clipped from V and 4 bases from J, the junction kept 2 bases outside the gene matches. DNA of the CDR3: TGTGCCTGGAGTGTGGCGGGGGGATACGAGCAGTACTTC. Protein product: CAWSVAGGYEQYF.

This chain joins TRBV7-8 and TRBJ2-3, with a possible D match to TRBD1 (8 bases). The CDR3 consists of 14 residues. Germline CDR1 is SGHVS and CDR2 is FQNEAQ. Trimming pared 3 bases from V and 8 bases from J, leaving 15 bases between. The CDR3 sequence is CASSFPQGGSTQYF. The CDR3, as DNA: TGTGCCAGCAGCTTCCCACAGGGGGGGTCTACGCAGTATTTT.

The genes are TRBV12-5 and TRBJ1-5; D not resolved. The V gene's germline CDR1 is LGHNT and CDR2 FRNRAP. Between the trimmed V and J ends, which lost 3 bases and 5 bases, there was a span of 8 bases. The CDR3 runs to 13 residues. In nucleotides, the CDR3 is TGTGCTAGTGGTTTCGGAAATGATCAGCCCCAGCATTTT. Translated, it gives CASGFGNDQPQHF.

The V call is TRBV10-3, the J call TRBJ2-1; D possibly corresponds to TRBD2 (5 bases). Trimming removed 6 bases from V and 6 bases from J, with 9 bases in between. Per germline, CDR1 ENHRY and CDR2 SYGVKD. This CDR3 is 12 amino acids long. The CDR3 loop reads CAIRGLSNEQFF. In nucleotides, the CDR3 is TGTGCCATCAGAGGACTCTCCAATGAGCAGTTCTTC.

This clone occurred once. The J gene is TRBJ2-1, the V gene TRBV7-9; D not resolved. Germline V gene lookup returns CDR1 SEHNR and CDR2 FQNEAQ (reference sequence). Trimming left V 5 bases short and J 10 bases short, with 6 bases between. The CDR3 runs to 10 residues. CDR3 nucleotides: TGTGCCAGCAGCCCGAACGAGCAGTTCTTC. Encoded protein: CASSPNEQFF.

This clone was detected once. The chain links TRBV6-5 to TRBJ2-7, with a weak D call TRBD2 (5 bases). The CDR3 extends over 15 amino acids. The V end was cut by 4 bases, the J end by 1 base, with 14 bases between. Germline V gene sequence: CDR1 MNHEY, CDR2 SVGAGI. In nucleotides, the CDR3 is TGTGCCAGCAGTTTGAGCCGAGGGCGGTCCTACGAGCAGTACTTC. It specifies CASSLSRGRSYEQYF.

The chain is built from TRBV10-3 and TRBJ1-6; D might be TRBD1 (5 bases). The CDR3 consists of 15 residues. Germline V gene sequence: CDR1 ENHRY, CDR2 SYGVKD. The V end was cut by 4 bases, the J end by 5 bases, with 12 bases between. This CDR3 reads CAISVEGRDNSPLHF. Here the CDR3 DNA reads TGTGCCATCAGTGTAGAGGGACGTGATAATTCACCCCTCCACTTT.

J is TRBJ2-3 and V is TRBV29-1; 8 bases fit TRBD1. Germline V gives CDR1 SQVTM, CDR2 ANQGSEA. The J segment lost 1 base and the V segment lost 7 bases, leaving 10 bases of the junction unmatched. This CDR3 has 15 residues. This CDR3 is CSGRRDRRRTDTQYF. The CDR3, as DNA: TGCAGCGGTAGACGGGACAGGAGACGCACAGATACGCAGTATTTT.

V usage is TRBV29-1 and J usage is TRBJ2-5, with D maybe TRBD2 (7 bases). The length of the CDR3 is 13 residues. From germline, CDR1 is SQVTM and CDR2 ANQGSEA. V lost 3 bases to trimming and J lost 5 bases, with 13 bases between them. The CDR3 region has the DNA TGCAGCGTTGACATCGGGGGGCAGGAGACCCAGTACTTC. The encoded protein is CSVDIGGQETQYF. Together with reference TRBV29-1 and TRBJ2-5, the CDR3 gives the full variable domain: SAVISQKPSRDICQRGTSLTIQCQVDSQVTMMFWYRQQPGQSLTLIATANQGSEATYESGFVIDKFPISRPNLTFSTLTVSNMSPEDSSIYLCSVDIGGQETQYFGPGTRLLVL.

This clone was seen only once. The chain employs TRBV2 and TRBJ2-5; D is unclear. Per the germline V gene, CDR1 is SNHLY and CDR2 is FYNNEI. V was cut by 9 bases and J by 2 bases, with 13 bases left in between. This CDR3 contains 13 residues. CDR3 loop: CASRRNHQETQYF. DNA of the CDR3: TGTGCCAGTCGGCGGAACCATCAAGAGACCCAGTACTTC. The complete variable domain, with remaining parts taken from reference TRBV2 and TRBJ2-5, reads EPEVTQTPSHQVTQMGQEVILRCVPISNHLYFYWYRQILGQKVEFLVSFYNNEISEKSEIFDDQFSVERPDGSNFTLKIRSTKLEDSAMYFCASRRNHQETQYFGPGTRLLVL.

The chain carries TRBV20-1 and TRBJ1-2; D unclear. Trimming removed 3 bases at V and 4 bases at J, with 6 bases between. The germline CDR1 and CDR2 sequences are DFQATT and SNEGSKA (reference sequence). The CDR3 totals 11 residues. CDR3 residues: CSARQPYGYTF. Written as DNA, the CDR3 is TGCAGTGCTAGGCAGCCCTATGGCTACACCTTC.

The J gene is TRBJ2-3, the V gene TRBV9, with unresolved D. The CDR3 contains 16 residues. Trimming removed 1 base from V and 2 bases from J, with 14 bases in between. Germline CDR1 reads SGDLS; CDR2 reads YYNGEE. As DNA, the CDR3 is TGTGCCAGCAGCGTAAATAGGGCCCACTCCACAGATACGCAGTATTTT. As protein: CASSVNRAHSTDTQYF.

This clone came up once. Different DNA sequences within this sample yield the same CDR3. The V gene is TRBV12-3 or TRBV12-4, the J gene TRBJ1-6, with D maybe TRBD1 (5 bases). Trimming took 6 bases from V and 10 from J, leaving 10 bases between them. The CDR3 sequence is 12 residues long. The CDR3 reads CASSLGRSPLHF. DNA for the CDR3: TGTGCCAGCAGCTTGGGGCGGTCACCCCTCCACTTT.

The rearrangement uses TRBV3-1 (or the pseudogene TRBV3-2) and TRBJ1-2, with 12 bases that match TRBD1. Germline V gene data show CDR1 as LGHDT and CDR2 as YNNKEL (reference sequence). The ends lost 4 bases at V and 7 bases at J; junction bases unmatched: 10. The CDR3 has 16 residues. The CDR3 DNA reads TGTGCCAGCAGCCCCCTTGGGACAGGGGGCGCGGTTGGCTACACCTTC. Its protein product is CASSPLGTGGAVGYTF.

This clone was seen once. The V gene is TRBV24-1, the J gene TRBJ2-3, with 11 bases that match TRBD2. Germline lookup yields CDR1 KGHDR and CDR2 SFDVKD. The CDR3 is made up of 17 amino acids. The J segment lost 2 bases and the V segment lost 6 bases, leaving 9 bases of the junction unmatched. The CDR3 sequence: CATSRSGTSGITDTQYF. CDR3 sequence (DNA): TGTGCCACCAGTAGGAGTGGGACTAGCGGCATCACAGATACGCAGTATTTT.

The chain recombines TRBV7-9 with TRBJ2-5; D is unclear. The CDR3 covers 14 residues. CDR1 is SEHNR, CDR2 FQNEAQ, per germline (reference sequence). V shed 3 bases and J shed 0 bases, with 8 bases lying between them. The CDR3 sequence is CASSLAKYQETQYF. The CDR3 nucleotides are TGTGCCAGCAGCTTGGCCAAATACCAAGAGACCCAGTACTTC. The complete variable domain, with remaining parts taken from reference TRBV7-9 and TRBJ2-5, reads DTGVSQNPRHKITKRGQNVTFRCDPISEHNRLYWYRQTLGQGPEFLTYFQNEAQLEKSRLLSDRFSAERPKGSFSTLEIQRTEQGDSAMYLCASSLAKYQETQYFGPGTRLLVL.

The chain carries TRBV7-2 and TRBJ1-3; D is perhaps TRBD1 (5 bases). The germline V gene has CDR1 SGHTA and CDR2 FQGNSA. Trimming took 6 bases from V and 0 from J, leaving 12 bases between them. The CDR3 covers 15 residues. CDR3 sequence (DNA): TGTGCCAGCAGTCCCTCACAGGACTCTGGAAACACCATATATTTT. It encodes CASSPSQDSGNTIYF.

This clone has just one count. CDR3 nucleotides: TGTGCCAGCTCATTCGGGCAGTCGAACACTGAAGCTTTCTTT. Protein product: CASSFGQSNTEAFF. The V and J genes are TRBV18 and TRBJ1-1, with D hard to call. The CDR3 is 14 amino acids. CDR1 is KGHSH, CDR2 LQKENI, per germline. Trimming pared 5 bases from V and 1 base from J, leaving 11 bases between.

The chain joins TRBV4-1 to TRBJ1-4; 8 nucleotides match TRBD1. This CDR3 has 16 amino acids. Germline V gene data show CDR1 as MGHRA and CDR2 as YSYEKL. Losses at the gene ends were 8 bases for V and 2 bases for J; bases not matched to a gene: 10. CDR3 in amino acids: CASQSPGGATNEKLFF. As DNA, the CDR3 is TGCGCCAGCCAAAGCCCAGGGGGCGCGACTAATGAAAAACTGTTTTTT.

The table lists this clone with a count of one. The rearrangement uses TRBV18 and TRBJ1-3; D ambiguous. Trimming pared 2 bases from V and 0 bases from J, leaving 17 bases between. Germline V gene lookup returns CDR1 KGHSH and CDR2 LQKENI. CDR3 length: 18 residues. In DNA, the CDR3 is TGTGCCAGCTCACCATTCGTCCCAGCGATGAGCTCTGGAAACACCATATATTTT. It specifies CASSPFVPAMSSGNTIYF. Looking up the rest from reference TRBV18 and TRBJ1-3 gives the full variable domain: NAGVMQNPRHLVRRRGQEARLRCSPMKGHSHVYWYRQLPEEGLKFMVYLQKENIIDESGMPKERFSAEFPKEGPSILRIQQVVRGDSAAYFCASSPFVPAMSSGNTIYFGEGSWLTVV.

With regard to this clone: Different DNA sequences within this sample yield the same CDR3. This chain joins TRBV6-5 and TRBJ1-2; possible D gene TRBD1, 5 bases. The germline V gene encodes CDR1 MNHEY and CDR2 SVGAGI. The CDR3 is 13 amino acids. Trimming shortened V by 6 bases and J by 5 bases, and 13 bases separated the two germline ends. The CDR3 loop reads CASSLGGNYGYTF. CDR3 in DNA: TGTGCCAGCAGCCTGGGGGGGAATTATGGCTACACCTTC.

The J gene is TRBJ1-2, the V gene TRBV11-2, with D perhaps TRBD1 (5 bases). Germline V gene sequence: CDR1 SGHAT, CDR2 FQNNGV. The CDR3 totals 13 residues. Trimming left V 2 bases short and J 8 bases short, with 12 bases between. The CDR3 region has the DNA TGTGCCAGCAGCTTAACTCGTGAGGGGGGCTACACCTTC. This gives the protein CASSLTREGGYTF.

The chain carries TRBV7-2 and TRBJ1-2; TRBD1 matches 7 bases. The ends lost 8 bases at V and 3 bases at J; junction bases unmatched: 12. Germline CDR1 is SGHTA and CDR2 is FQGNSA. This CDR3 contains 15 residues. For the CDR3, the DNA is TGTGCCAGCCGTGACAGGGATGGAATCTACTATGGCTACACCTTC. Encoded protein: CASRDRDGIYYGYTF.

DNA for the CDR3: TGCGCCAGCAGCCCCGACCCGTATGGGGGCTACACCTTC. Protein product: CASSPDPYGGYTF. This rearrangement joins TRBV5-1 to TRBJ1-2; D gene uncertain. CDR1 SGHRS and CDR2 YFSETQ come from the germline V gene. Trimming took 4 bases from V and 8 from J, leaving 15 bases between them. This CDR3 comprises 13 residues. The full variable domain, its missing parts supplied by reference TRBV5-1 and TRBJ1-2, is KAGVTQTPRYLIKTRGQQVTLSCSPISGHRSVSWYQQTPGQGLQFLFEYFSETQRNKGNFPGRFSGRQFSNSRSEMNVSTLELGDSALYLCASSPDPYGGYTFGSGTRLTVV.